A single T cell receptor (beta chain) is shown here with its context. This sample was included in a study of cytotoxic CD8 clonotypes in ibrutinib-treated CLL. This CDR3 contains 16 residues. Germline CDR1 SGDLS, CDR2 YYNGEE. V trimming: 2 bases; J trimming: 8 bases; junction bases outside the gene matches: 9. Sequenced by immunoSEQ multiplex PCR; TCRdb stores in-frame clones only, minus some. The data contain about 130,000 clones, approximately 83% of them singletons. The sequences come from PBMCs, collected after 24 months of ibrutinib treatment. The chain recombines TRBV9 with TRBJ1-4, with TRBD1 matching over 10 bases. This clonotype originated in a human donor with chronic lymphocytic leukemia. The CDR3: CASSVSPGQGQEKLFF. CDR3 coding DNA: TGTGCCAGCAGCGTGTCACCGGGACAGGGGCAGGAAAAACTGTTTTTT. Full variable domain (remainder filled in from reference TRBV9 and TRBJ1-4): DSGVTQTPKHLITATGQRVTLRCSPRSGDLSVYWYQQSLDQGLQFLIQYYNGEERAKGNILERFSAQQFPDLHSELNLSSLELGDSALYFCASSVSPGQGQEKLFFGSGTQLSVL.